The clone carrying this TCR beta chain came up many times. Its target is unknown. The data originate from a study of post-analysis software for immune sequencing data. Whole-study results and caveats: Patients used four to six TRBV segments, including TRBV5-6, TRBV5-1 and TRBV20-1, more often than controls.

The V segment lost 3 bases and the J segment 5 bases; nucleotides outside the gene matches: 8. The CDR3 extends over 14 amino acids. The germline gives CDR1 SQVTM, CDR2 ANQGSEA. Researchers reported that TCR beta cDNA libraries carried unique molecular identifiers. TCRdb analysed the PCR reads with MiXCR anew, one entry per CDR3 protein. The sample lists over 150,000 distinct CDR3 sequences; roughly 31% were seen once. The V and J genes are TRBV29-1 and TRBJ2-3; TRBD1 aligns across 7 bases. The receptor was derived from a girl aged 10-17 years with multiple sclerosis. Input material: blood. The CDR3 sequence is CSVDPSQGQDTQYF. In nucleotides, the CDR3 is TGCAGCGTTGACCCGTCACAGGGGCAAGATACGCAGTATTTT.